A selection of T cell receptor beta chains follows, all from one sample in a study of siplizumab effects on memory and regulatory T cells. Libraries were prepared by immunoSEQ multiplex PCR; TCRdb keeps only in-frame clonotypes and omits some of them. Among some 120,000 clones listed, over 85% were seen once. The specimen sequenced was non-Treg CD4+ T cells sorted from blood. These receptors were obtained from a human donor in good health. Each CDR3 is given with its conserved first and last residue. The order of the fields is D gene, V gene, J gene, clone size, CDR3 protein, CDR3 DNA. A D gene is named only where the DNA matches it firmly. The size entry is marked missing in some rows and otherwise reads once, few, many or a size class.

D gene: TRBD1
V gene: TRBV19
J gene: TRBJ1-3
clone size: .
CDR3 protein: CASSIGYGQGYGNTIYF
CDR3 DNA: TGTGCCAGTAGTATAGGTTACGGACAGGGGTACGGAAACACCATATATTTT

D gene: .
V gene: TRBV6-4
J gene: TRBJ2-3
clone size: .
CDR3 protein: CASSVYWDTDTQYF
CDR3 DNA: TGTGCCAGCAGTGTATATTGGGACACAGATACGCAGTATTTT

D gene: .
V gene: TRBV6-5
J gene: TRBJ2-1
clone size: .
CDR3 protein: CASSSSTAYNEQFF
CDR3 DNA: .

D gene: .
V gene: TRBV7-9
J gene: TRBJ2-2
clone size: .
CDR3 protein: CASSPTNPNTGELFF
CDR3 DNA: TGTGCCAGCAGCCCGACAAACCCGAACACCGGGGAGCTGTTTTTT

D gene: TRBD1
V gene: TRBV5-4
J gene: TRBJ2-5
clone size: once
CDR3 protein: CASSLDQGAGETQYF
CDR3 DNA: TGTGCCAGCAGCTTGGATCAGGGGGCAGGAGAGACCCAGTACTTC

D gene: .
V gene: TRBV5-6
J gene: TRBJ1-6
clone size: .
CDR3 protein: CASSGGFGGQNSPLHF
CDR3 DNA: TGTGCCAGCAGCGGGGGATTTGGGGGCCAGAATTCACCCCTCCACTTT

D gene: .
V gene: TRBV10-3
J gene: TRBJ2-7
clone size: once
CDR3 protein: CASAPGTYEQYF
CDR3 DNA: TGTGCCAGTGCCCCGGGTACCTACGAGCAGTACTTC

D gene: .
V gene: TRBV18
J gene: TRBJ2-1
clone size: .
CDR3 protein: CASSPPGRGLYNEQFF
CDR3 DNA: TGTGCCAGCTCACCACCGGGCAGGGGATTGTACAATGAGCAGTTCTTC

D gene: TRBD1
V gene: TRBV7-2
J gene: TRBJ1-5
clone size: .
CDR3 protein: CASRDTGGSGPQHF
CDR3 DNA: TGTGCCAGCAGAGATACAGGGGGCAGTGGGCCCCAGCATTTT

D gene: .
V gene: TRBV2
J gene: TRBJ1-2
clone size: .
CDR3 protein: CASNLSGAEGYTF
CDR3 DNA: TGTGCCAGCAATTTGTCGGGGGCTGAGGGCTACACCTTC

D gene: TRBD2
V gene: TRBV19
J gene: TRBJ2-1
clone size: .
CDR3 protein: CASSTAGGPPNEQFF
CDR3 DNA: TGTGCCAGTAGTACAGCGGGGGGGCCACCAAATGAGCAGTTCTTC

D gene: TRBD2
V gene: TRBV7-3
J gene: TRBJ2-2
clone size: .
CDR3 protein: CASSSPSGGAWNTGELFF
CDR3 DNA: TGTGCCAGCAGCTCCCCTAGCGGGGGGGCTTGGAACACCGGGGAGCTGTTTTTT

D gene: .
V gene: TRBV7-3
J gene: TRBJ2-2
clone size: .
CDR3 protein: CASSLNPSGSLYGELFF
CDR3 DNA: TGTGCCAGCAGCTTAAACCCCTCGGGTAGCTTGTACGGGGAGCTGTTTTTT

D gene: .
V gene: TRBV19
J gene: TRBJ1-5
clone size: .
CDR3 protein: CASSSQGLSNQPQHF
CDR3 DNA: TGTGCCAGTAGTTCGCAGGGACTTAGCAATCAGCCCCAGCATTTT

D gene: .
V gene: TRBV7-2
J gene: TRBJ2-7
clone size: once
CDR3 protein: CASSLGVHSYERYF
CDR3 DNA: TGTGCCAGCAGCTTAGGGGTCCACTCCTACGAGCGGTACTTC

D gene: .
V gene: TRBV19
J gene: TRBJ1-5
clone size: once
CDR3 protein: CASSIGQSNQPQHF
CDR3 DNA: TGTGCCAGTAGTATCGGACAGAGCAATCAGCCCCAGCATTTT

D gene: .
V gene: TRBV6-5
J gene: TRBJ1-1
clone size: .
CDR3 protein: CASTTSQGTEAFF
CDR3 DNA: TGTGCCAGCACCACATCGCAGGGGACTGAAGCTTTCTTT

D gene: .
V gene: TRBV7-8
J gene: TRBJ1-3
clone size: .
CDR3 protein: CASSLRPSGNTIYF
CDR3 DNA: TGTGCCAGCAGCTTAAGGCCTTCTGGAAACACCATATATTTT

D gene: TRBD1
V gene: TRBV27
J gene: TRBJ1-3
clone size: .
CDR3 protein: CASSYRGRTGNTIYF
CDR3 DNA: TGTGCCAGCAGTTACAGGGGGCGAACTGGAAACACCATATATTTT

D gene: .
V gene: TRBV7-2
J gene: TRBJ2-7
clone size: .
CDR3 protein: CASSLVGPPSYEQYF
CDR3 DNA: TGTGCCAGCAGCTTAGTTGGACCCCCCTCCTACGAGCAGTACTTC

D gene: .
V gene: TRBV4-1
J gene: TRBJ2-1
clone size: .
CDR3 protein: CASSQPGRAGNEQFF
CDR3 DNA: TGCGCCAGCAGCCAACCGGGACGGGCGGGGAATGAGCAGTTCTTC

D gene: .
V gene: TRBV10-1
J gene: TRBJ2-7
clone size: .
CDR3 protein: CASSDGSAGEYEQYF
CDR3 DNA: TGCGCCAGCAGCGACGGTTCAGCAGGAGAGTACGAGCAGTACTTC

D gene: .
V gene: TRBV5-1
J gene: TRBJ1-3
clone size: once
CDR3 protein: CASSLAGSSGNTIYF
CDR3 DNA: TGCGCCAGCAGCCTCGCGGGCTCCTCTGGAAACACCATATATTTT

D gene: .
V gene: TRBV2
J gene: TRBJ1-4
clone size: once
CDR3 protein: CASRGRAGEKLFF
CDR3 DNA: TGTGCCAGCAGGGGTAGGGCGGGAGAAAAACTGTTTTTT

D gene: .
V gene: TRBV19
J gene: TRBJ1-5
clone size: .
CDR3 protein: CASSPPPGGFSNQPQHF
CDR3 DNA: TGTGCCAGTAGTCCCCCCCCTGGCGGATTTAGCAATCAGCCCCAGCATTTT

D gene: .
V gene: TRBV6-5
J gene: TRBJ1-5
clone size: .
CDR3 protein: CASSYDPRGQPQHF
CDR3 DNA: TGTGCCAGCAGTTACGACCCCAGGGGTCAGCCCCAGCATTTT

D gene: TRBD1
V gene: TRBV7-8
J gene: TRBJ2-5
clone size: few
CDR3 protein: CASTNQPGQGKETQYF
CDR3 DNA: TGTGCCAGCACCAATCAACCGGGACAGGGCAAAGAGACCCAGTACTTC

D gene: .
V gene: TRBV18
J gene: TRBJ2-5
clone size: .
CDR3 protein: CASSPAGARETQYF
CDR3 DNA: TGTGCCAGCTCACCGGCTGGGGCCCGGGAGACCCAGTACTTC

D gene: .
V gene: TRBV7-6
J gene: TRBJ1-4
clone size: .
CDR3 protein: CASRSGGIGPGEKLFF
CDR3 DNA: TGTGCCAGCAGATCCGGCGGGATAGGGCCGGGTGAAAAACTGTTTTTT

D gene: .
V gene: TRBV14
J gene: TRBJ1-2
clone size: .
CDR3 protein: CASSQVQGGGYTF
CDR3 DNA: TGTGCCAGCAGCCAAGTTCAGGGCGGAGGCTACACCTTC

D gene: TRBD1
V gene: TRBV6-6
J gene: TRBJ2-1
clone size: .
CDR3 protein: CASTAPDRGGNEQFF
CDR3 DNA: TGTGCCAGCACCGCCCCGGACAGGGGAGGCAATGAGCAGTTCTTC

D gene: TRBD1
V gene: TRBV6-5
J gene: TRBJ1-3
clone size: once
CDR3 protein: CASSYSGQGTGNTIYF
CDR3 DNA: TGTGCCAGCAGTTACTCGGGACAGGGGACTGGAAACACCATATATTTT